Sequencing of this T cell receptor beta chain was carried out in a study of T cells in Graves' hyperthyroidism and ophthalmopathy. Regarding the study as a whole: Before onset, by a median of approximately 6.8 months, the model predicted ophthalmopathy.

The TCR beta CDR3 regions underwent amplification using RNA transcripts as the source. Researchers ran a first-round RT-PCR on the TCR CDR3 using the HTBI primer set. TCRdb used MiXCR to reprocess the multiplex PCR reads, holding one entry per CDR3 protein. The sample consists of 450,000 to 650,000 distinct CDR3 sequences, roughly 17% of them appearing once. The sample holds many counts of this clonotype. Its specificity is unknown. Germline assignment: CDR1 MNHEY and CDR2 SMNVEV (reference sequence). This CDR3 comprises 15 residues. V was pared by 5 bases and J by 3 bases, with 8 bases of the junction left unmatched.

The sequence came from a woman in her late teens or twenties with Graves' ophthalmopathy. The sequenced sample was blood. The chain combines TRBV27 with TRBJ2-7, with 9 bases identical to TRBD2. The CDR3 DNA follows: TGTGCCAGCAGTCCCCTAGCGGGACCTTTCTACGAGCAGTACTTC. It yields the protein CASSPLAGPFYEQYF.